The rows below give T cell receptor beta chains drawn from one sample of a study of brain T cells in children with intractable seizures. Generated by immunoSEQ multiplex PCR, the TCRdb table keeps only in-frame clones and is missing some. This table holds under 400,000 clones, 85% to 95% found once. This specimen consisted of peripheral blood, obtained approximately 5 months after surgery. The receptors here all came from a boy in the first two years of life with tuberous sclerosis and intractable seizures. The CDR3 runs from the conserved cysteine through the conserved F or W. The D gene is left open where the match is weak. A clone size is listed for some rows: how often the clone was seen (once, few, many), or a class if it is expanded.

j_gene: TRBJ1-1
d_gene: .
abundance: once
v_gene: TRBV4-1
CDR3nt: TGCGCCAGCAGTACCCCAGAGAACACTGAAGCTTTCTTT
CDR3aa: CASSTPENTEAFF

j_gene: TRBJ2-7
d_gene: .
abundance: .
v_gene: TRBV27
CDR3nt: TGTGCCAGCAGTTTGGTGGATAGCTCCTACGAGCAGTACTTC
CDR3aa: CASSLVDSSYEQYF

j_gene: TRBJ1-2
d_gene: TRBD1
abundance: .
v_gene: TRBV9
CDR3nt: TGTGCCAGCAGCGTAGCAGGGGGCTATGGCTACACCTTC
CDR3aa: CASSVAGGYGYTF

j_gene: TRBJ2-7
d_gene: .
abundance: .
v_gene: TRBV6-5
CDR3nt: TGTGCCAGCAGTCTATCAGGGGACGGCCACGAGCAGTACTTC
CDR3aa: CASSLSGDGHEQYF

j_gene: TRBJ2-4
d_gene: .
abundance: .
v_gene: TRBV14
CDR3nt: TGTGCCAGCAGCCTCACCCTAGGGGCGGACATTCAGTACTTC
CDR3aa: CASSLTLGADIQYF

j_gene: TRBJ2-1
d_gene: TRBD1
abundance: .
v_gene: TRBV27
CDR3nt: TGTGCCAGCAGCTCCAGGGCAGGGGGCGGGCCGTTTAGGGATGAGCAGTTCTTC
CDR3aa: CASSSRAGGGPFRDEQFF

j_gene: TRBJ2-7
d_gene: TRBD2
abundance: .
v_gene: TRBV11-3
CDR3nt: TGTGCCAGCAGCTTAGAGGGGTACGGGCGGGAGTTAATCCCCTACGAGCAGTACTTC
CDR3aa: CASSLEGYGRELIPYEQYF

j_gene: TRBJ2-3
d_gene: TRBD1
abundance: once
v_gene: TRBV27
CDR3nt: TGTGCCAGCAGTATACAGGGGGTCGGAGGCACAGATACGCAGTATTTT
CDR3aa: CASSIQGVGGTDTQYF

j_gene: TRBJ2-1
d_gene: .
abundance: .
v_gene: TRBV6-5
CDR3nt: TGTGCCAGCAGTTACTCCGAGGTACAGGAGCAGTTCTTC
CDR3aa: CASSYSEVQEQFF

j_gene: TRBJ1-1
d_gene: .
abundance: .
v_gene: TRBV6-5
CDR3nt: TGTGCCAGCAGTTCTGCGGGATTTGGTGAAGCTTTCTTT
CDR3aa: CASSSAGFGEAFF

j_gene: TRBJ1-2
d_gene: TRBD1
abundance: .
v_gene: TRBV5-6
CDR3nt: TGTGCCAGCAGCACCATACAGGGGGCAGGTGGCTACACCTTC
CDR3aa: CASSTIQGAGGYTF

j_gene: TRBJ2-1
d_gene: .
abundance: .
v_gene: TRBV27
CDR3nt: TGTGCCAGCAGTTTACTCCCCCTAGCGTTGGGGAATGAGCAGTTCTTC
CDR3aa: CASSLLPLALGNEQFF

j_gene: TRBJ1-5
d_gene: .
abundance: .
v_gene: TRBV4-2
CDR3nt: TGTGCCAGCAGCCAAGATCTTACTGATCAGCCCCAGCATTTT
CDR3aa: CASSQDLTDQPQHF

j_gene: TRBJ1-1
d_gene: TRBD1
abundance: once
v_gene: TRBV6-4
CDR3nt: TGTGCCAGCAGTGACACGGGACAGGGTGAAGCTTTCTTT
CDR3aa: CASSDTGQGEAFF

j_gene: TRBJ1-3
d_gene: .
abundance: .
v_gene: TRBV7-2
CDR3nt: TGTGCCAGCAGCTTATGGGGGCGGGGAAACACCATATATTTT
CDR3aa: CASSLWGRGNTIYF

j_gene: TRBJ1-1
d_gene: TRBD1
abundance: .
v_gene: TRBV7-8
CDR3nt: TGTGCCAGCAGCTTAGTGGACAGGCAAGCCCACACTGAAGCTTTCTTT
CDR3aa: CASSLVDRQAHTEAFF

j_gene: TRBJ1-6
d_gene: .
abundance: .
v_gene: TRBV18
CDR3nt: TGTGCCAGCTCACCAGGCGGACAAGATAATTCACCCCTCCACTTT
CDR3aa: CASSPGGQDNSPLHF

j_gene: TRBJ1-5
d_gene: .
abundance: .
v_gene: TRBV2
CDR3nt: TGTGCCAGCAGCGGAATGGGCAATAGCAATCAGCCCCAGCATTTT
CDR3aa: CASSGMGNSNQPQHF

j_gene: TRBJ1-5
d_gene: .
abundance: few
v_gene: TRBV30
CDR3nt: TGTGCCTGGAACTCGGATGGAAATCAGCCCCAGCATTTT
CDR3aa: CAWNSDGNQPQHF

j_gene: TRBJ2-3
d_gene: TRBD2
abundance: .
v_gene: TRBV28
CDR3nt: TGTGCCAGCAGTTTAATTAGCGGGGGGGCCCTCACAGATACGCAGTATTTT
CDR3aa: CASSLISGGALTDTQYF

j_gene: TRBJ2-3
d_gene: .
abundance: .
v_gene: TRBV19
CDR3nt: TGTGCCAGTAGTACGTCAGGGGCTTCAGATACGCAGTATTTT
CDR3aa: CASSTSGASDTQYF

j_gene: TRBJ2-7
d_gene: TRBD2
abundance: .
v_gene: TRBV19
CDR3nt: TGTGCCAGTAGCCCTCGGGGGGTTTTCACCTACGAGCAGTACTTC
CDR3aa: CASSPRGVFTYEQYF

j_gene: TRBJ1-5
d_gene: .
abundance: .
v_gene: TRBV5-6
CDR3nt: TGTGCCAGCAGCAAGGAAGGCTCGGGGGCAAGCAATCAGCCCCAGCATTTT
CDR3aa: CASSKEGSGASNQPQHF

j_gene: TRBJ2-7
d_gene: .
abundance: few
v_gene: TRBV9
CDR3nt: TGTGCCAGCAGCGGAGACTCCTACGAGCAGTACTTC
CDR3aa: CASSGDSYEQYF

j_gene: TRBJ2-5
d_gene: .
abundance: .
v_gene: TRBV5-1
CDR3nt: TGCGCCAGCAGCTTGGATTTGGGGGAAAGCGAGACCCAGTACTTC
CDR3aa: CASSLDLGESETQYF

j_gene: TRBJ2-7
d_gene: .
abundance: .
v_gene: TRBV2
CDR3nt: TGTGCCAGCAGCCCCCCGGCCTACGAGCAGTACTTC
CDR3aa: CASSPPAYEQYF

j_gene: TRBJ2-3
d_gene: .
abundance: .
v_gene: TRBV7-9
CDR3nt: TGTGCCAGCAGCCCAGTGTCCCCAGGGTTCGAGGCAGATACGCAGTATTTT
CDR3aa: CASSPVSPGFEADTQYF

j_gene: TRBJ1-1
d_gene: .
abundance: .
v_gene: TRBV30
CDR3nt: TGTGCCTGGATTCGACCGTCGAACACTGAAGCTTTCTTT
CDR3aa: CAWIRPSNTEAFF

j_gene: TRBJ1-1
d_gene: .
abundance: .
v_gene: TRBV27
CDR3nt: TGTGCCAGCAGTTCCCGGGGAGGGGCAGGGAACACTGAAGCTTTCTTT
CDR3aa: CASSSRGGAGNTEAFF

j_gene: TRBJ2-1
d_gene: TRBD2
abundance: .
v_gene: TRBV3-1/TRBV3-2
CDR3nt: TGTGCCAGCAGCCAAGGGACTAGCGGGAGGAATGAGCAGTTCTTC
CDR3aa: CASSQGTSGRNEQFF

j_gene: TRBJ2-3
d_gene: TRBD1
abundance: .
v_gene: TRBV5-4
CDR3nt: TGTGCCAGCAGCTTGGACACAGGGGGCGCGGGCACAGATACGCAGTATTTT
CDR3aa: CASSLDTGGAGTDTQYF

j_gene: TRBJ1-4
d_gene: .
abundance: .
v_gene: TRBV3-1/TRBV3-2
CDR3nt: TGTGCCAGCAGCCCACGGGGAGGGATTACTAATGAAAAACTGTTTTTT
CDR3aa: CASSPRGGITNEKLFF

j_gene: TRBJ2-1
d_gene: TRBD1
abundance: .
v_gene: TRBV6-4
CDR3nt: TGTGCCAGCAGGAGGGACAGGGGAAGTGATGAGCAGTTCTTC
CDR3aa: CASRRDRGSDEQFF

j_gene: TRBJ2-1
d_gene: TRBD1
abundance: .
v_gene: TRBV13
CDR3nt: TGTGCCAGCAGCTCCCACAGGGGGGACAATGAGCAGTTCTTC
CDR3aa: CASSSHRGDNEQFF

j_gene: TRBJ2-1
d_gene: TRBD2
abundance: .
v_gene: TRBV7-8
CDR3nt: TGTGCCAGCAGCTTAGGTGCTAGCGGGGCGACCGAGCAGTTCTTC
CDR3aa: CASSLGASGATEQFF

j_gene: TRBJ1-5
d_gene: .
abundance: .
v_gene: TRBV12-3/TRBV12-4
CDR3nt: TGTGCCAGCAATTCCCCAAATCAGCCCCAGCATTTT
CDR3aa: CASNSPNQPQHF

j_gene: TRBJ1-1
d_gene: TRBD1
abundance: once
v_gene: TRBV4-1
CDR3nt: TGCGCCAGCAGCCAACAGGACAGGGGCGATACTGAAGCTTTCTTT
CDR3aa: CASSQQDRGDTEAFF

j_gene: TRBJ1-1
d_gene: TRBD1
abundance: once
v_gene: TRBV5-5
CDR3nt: TGTGCCAGCAGCTCTCGACAGGGGGCGGTTGGGGACACTGAAGCTTTCTTT
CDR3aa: CASSSRQGAVGDTEAFF

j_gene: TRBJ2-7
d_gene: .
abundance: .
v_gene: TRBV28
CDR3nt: TGTGCCAGCAGTTTCCTTAGAGGAGAGCAGTACTTC
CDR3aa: CASSFLRGEQYF

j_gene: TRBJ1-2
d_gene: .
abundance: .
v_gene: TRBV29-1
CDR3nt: TGCAGCGTTGAAGCTGTGGGCAGGGTGGGCTACACCTTC
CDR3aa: CSVEAVGRVGYTF

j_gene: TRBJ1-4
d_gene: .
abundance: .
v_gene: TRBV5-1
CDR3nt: TGCGCCAGCAGCGCAAGGGACGGGGAGGGTGAAAAACTGTTTTTT
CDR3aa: CASSARDGEGEKLFF

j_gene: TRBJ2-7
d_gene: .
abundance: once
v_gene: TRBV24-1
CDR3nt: TGTGCCACCGCTGCGGGACGTGAGCAGTACTTC
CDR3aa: CATAAGREQYF

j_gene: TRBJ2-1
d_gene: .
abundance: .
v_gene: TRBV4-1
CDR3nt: TGCGCCAGCAGCCTGAACGATCCCTACAATGAGCAGTTCTTC
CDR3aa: CASSLNDPYNEQFF

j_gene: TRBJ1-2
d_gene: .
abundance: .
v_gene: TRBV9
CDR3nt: TGTGCCAGCAGCGGCCAGGGCTTTGACTATGGCTACACCTTC
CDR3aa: CASSGQGFDYGYTF

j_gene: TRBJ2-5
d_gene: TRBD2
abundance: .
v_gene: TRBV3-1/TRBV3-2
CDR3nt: TGTGCCAGCAGCCAAGCTGGACTAGCGGGGGGAGAGACCCAGTACTTC
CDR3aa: CASSQAGLAGGETQYF